The clone carrying this T cell receptor (beta chain) has a count of ten or more. Its antigen remains unidentified. The data originate from a study of regulatory T cells in long-lasting Graves disease. V was cut by 8 bases and J by 6 bases, with 16 bases left in between. The germline V gene encodes CDR1 MNHEY and CDR2 SVGEGT. This CDR3 spans 13 amino acids. The time point denotes: newly diagnosed GD, antithyroid drugs for less than 3 months. Construction of the TCR library relied on RNA isolated from PBMCs. Graves' disease diagnosis used American Thyroid Association guidelines. The EDTA tubes were filled with 8 to 9.5 milliliters of drawn peripheral blood. Study results and limitations: TCR diversity in persistent Graves' patients was below that of newly diagnosed ones. The study found TRBV28, TRBJ1-2 and TRBJ2-5 favored in persistent disease.

CDR3 regions were amplified by Arm-PCR using iRepertoire HTBI primers to build TCR beta libraries. TCRdb ran MiXCR on the multiplex PCR reads and lists one entry per CDR3 protein. Among hundreds of thousands of distinct CDR3 sequences listed, about 16% were seen once. The origin of this receptor is a female donor with Graves disease. This specimen was peripheral blood mononuclear cells (PBMCs), taken at new diagnosis, from a patient treated with antithyroid drugs. The V gene is TRBV6-2 or TRBV6-3, the J gene TRBJ1-2; weak D call: TRBD1 (5 bases). CDR3: CASYGHTWDGYTF. CDR3 nucleotides: TGTGCCAGCTACGGACATACTTGGGATGGCTACACCTTC.